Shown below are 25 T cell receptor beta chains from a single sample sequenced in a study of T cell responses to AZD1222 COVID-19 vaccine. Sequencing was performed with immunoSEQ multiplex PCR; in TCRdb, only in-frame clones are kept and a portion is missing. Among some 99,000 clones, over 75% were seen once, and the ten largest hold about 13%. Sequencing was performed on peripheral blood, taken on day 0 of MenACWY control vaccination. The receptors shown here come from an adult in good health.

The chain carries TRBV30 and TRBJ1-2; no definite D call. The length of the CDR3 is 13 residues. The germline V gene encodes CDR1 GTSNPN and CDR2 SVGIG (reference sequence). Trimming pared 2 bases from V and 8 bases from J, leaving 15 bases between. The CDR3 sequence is CAWSPLGRGGYTF. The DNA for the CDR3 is TGTGCCTGGAGTCCTCTAGGGCGTGGAGGCTACACCTTC. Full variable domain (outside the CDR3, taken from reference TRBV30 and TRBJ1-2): SQTIHQWPATLVQPVGSPLSLECTVEGTSNPNLYWYRQAAGRGLQLLFYSVGIGQISSEVPQNLSASRPQDRQFILSSKKLLLSDSGFYLCAWSPLGRGGYTFGSGTRLTVV.

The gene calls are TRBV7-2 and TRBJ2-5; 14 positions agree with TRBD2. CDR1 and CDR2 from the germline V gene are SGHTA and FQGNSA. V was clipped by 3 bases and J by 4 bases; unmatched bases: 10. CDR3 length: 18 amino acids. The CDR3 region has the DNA TGTGCCAGCAGCTTTGGGGGACTAGCGGGGGCCAGGGGAGAGACCCAGTACTTC. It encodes CASSFGGLAGARGETQYF.

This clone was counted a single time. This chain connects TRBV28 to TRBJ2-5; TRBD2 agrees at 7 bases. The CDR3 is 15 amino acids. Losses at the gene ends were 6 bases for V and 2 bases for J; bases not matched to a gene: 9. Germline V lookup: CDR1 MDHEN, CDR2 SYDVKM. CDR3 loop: CASSRRGAGQETQYF. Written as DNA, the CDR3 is TGTGCCAGCAGCCGCCGGGGAGCGGGGCAAGAGACCCAGTACTTC. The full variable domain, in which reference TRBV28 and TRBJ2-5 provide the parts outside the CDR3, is DVKVTQSSRYLVKRTGEKVFLECVQDMDHENMFWYRQDPGLGLRLIYFSYDVKMKEKGDIPEGYSVSREKKERFSLILESASTNQTSMYLCASSRRGAGQETQYFGPGTRLLVL.

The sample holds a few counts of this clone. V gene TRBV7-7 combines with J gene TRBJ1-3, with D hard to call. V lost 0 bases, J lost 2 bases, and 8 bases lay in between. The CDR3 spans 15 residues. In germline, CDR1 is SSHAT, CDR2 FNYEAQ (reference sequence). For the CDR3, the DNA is TGTGCCAGCAGCTTAGCGTTCAATCCTGGAAACACCATATATTTT. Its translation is CASSLAFNPGNTIYF.

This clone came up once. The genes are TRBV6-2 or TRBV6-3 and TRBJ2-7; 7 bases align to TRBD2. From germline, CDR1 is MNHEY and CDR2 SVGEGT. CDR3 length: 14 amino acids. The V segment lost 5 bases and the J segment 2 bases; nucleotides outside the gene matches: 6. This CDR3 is CASSHGGSPYEQYF. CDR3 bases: TGTGCCAGCAGTCACGGCGGGAGTCCCTACGAGCAGTACTTC.

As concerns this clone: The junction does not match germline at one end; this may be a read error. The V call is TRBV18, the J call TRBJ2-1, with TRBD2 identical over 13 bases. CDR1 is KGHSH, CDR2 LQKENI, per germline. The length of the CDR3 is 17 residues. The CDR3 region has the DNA TGTGCCAGCTCGCCACTAGCGGGGGGGTATCGTTCACGGGAGCAGTTCTTC. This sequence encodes CASSPLAGGYRSREQFF.

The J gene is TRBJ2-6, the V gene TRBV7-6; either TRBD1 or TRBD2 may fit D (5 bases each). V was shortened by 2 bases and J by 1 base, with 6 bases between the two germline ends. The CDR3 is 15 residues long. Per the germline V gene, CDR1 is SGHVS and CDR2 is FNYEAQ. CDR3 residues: CASSLWGSGANVLTF. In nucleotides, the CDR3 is TGTGCCAGCAGCTTATGGGGGTCTGGGGCCAACGTCCTGACTTTC.

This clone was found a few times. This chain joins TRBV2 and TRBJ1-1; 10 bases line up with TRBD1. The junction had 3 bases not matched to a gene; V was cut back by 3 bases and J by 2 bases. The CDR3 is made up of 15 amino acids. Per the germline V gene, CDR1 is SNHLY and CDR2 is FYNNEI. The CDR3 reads CASSERTGGNTEAFF. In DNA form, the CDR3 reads TGTGCCAGCAGTGAGCGGACAGGGGGAAACACTGAAGCTTTCTTT. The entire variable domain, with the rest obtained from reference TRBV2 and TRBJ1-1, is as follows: EPEVTQTPSHQVTQMGQEVILRCVPISNHLYFYWYRQILGQKVEFLVSFYNNEISEKSEIFDDQFSVERPDGSNFTLKIRSTKLEDSAMYFCASSERTGGNTEAFFGQGTRLTVV.

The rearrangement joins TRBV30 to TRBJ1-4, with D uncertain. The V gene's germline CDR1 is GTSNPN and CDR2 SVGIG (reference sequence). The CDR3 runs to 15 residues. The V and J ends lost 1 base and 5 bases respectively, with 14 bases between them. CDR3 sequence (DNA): TGTGCCTGGAGTGAGCTAGCCCATCCCAATGAAAAACTGTTTTTT. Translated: CAWSELAHPNEKLFF.

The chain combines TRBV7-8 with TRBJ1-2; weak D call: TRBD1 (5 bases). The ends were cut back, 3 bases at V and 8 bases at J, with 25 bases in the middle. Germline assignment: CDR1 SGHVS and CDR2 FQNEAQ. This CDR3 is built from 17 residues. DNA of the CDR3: TGTGCCAGCAGCTTGAGTTGGGCCCCCTCGGACAATGGGGGCTACACCTTC. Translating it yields CASSLSWAPSDNGGYTF.

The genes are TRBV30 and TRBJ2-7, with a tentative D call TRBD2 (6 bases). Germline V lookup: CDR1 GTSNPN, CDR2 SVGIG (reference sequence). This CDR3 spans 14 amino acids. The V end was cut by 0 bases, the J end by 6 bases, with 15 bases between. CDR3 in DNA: TGTGCCTGGAGTGTACATAGCGGCCCCTCCGAGCAGTACTTC. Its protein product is CAWSVHSGPSEQYF.

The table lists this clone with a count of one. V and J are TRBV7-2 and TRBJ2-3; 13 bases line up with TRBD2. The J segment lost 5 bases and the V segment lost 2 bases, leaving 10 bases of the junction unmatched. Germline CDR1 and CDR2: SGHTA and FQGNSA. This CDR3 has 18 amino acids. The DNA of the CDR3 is TGTGCCAGCAGCTTAACTAGCGGGAGGGCCTCGCGGGGAGATACGCAGTATTTT. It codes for CASSLTSGRASRGDTQYF.

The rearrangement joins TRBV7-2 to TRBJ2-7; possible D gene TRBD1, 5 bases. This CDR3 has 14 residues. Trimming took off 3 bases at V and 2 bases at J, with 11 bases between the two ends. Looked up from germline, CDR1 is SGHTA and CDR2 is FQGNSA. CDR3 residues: CASSFQQGPYEQYF. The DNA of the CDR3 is TGTGCCAGCAGCTTCCAGCAGGGTCCCTACGAGCAGTACTTC.

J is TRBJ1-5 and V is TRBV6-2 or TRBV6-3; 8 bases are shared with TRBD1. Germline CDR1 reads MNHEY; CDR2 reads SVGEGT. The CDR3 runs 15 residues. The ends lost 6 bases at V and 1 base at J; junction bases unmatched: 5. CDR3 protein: CASSPGGGSNQPQHF. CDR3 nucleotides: TGTGCCAGCAGCCCAGGGGGCGGGAGCAATCAGCCCCAGCATTTT.

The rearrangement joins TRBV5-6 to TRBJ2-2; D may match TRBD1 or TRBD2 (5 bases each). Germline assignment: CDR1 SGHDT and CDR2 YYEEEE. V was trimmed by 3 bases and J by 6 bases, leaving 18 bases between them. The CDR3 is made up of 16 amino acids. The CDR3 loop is CASSYLTGTHPGELFF. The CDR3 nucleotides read TGTGCCAGCAGCTACCTCACCGGGACGCACCCCGGGGAGCTGTTTTTT. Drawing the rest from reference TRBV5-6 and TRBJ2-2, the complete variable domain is DAGVTQSPTHLIKTRGQQVTLRCSPKSGHDTVSWYQQALGQGPQFIFQYYEEEERQRGNFPDRFSGHQFPNYSSELNVNALLLGDSALYLCASSYLTGTHPGELFFGEGSRLTVL.

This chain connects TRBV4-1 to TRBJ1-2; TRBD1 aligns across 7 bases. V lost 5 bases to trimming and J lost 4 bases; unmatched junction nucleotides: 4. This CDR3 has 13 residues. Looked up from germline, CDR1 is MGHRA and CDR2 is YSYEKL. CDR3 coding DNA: TGCGCCAGCAGCGAGGACAGGCTCTATGGCTACACCTTC. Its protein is CASSEDRLYGYTF.

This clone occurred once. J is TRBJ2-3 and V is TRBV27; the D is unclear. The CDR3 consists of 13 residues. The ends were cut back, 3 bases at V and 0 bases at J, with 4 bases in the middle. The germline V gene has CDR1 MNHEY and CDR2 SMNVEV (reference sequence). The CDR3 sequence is CASSFSSTDTQYF. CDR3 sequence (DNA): TGTGCCAGCAGTTTTAGTAGCACAGATACGCAGTATTTT.

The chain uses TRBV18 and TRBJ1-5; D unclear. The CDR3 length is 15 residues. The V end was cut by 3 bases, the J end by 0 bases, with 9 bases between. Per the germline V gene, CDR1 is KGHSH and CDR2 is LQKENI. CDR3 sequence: CASSPPENSNQPQHF. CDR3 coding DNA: TGTGCCAGCTCACCCCCAGAAAATAGCAATCAGCCCCAGCATTTT.

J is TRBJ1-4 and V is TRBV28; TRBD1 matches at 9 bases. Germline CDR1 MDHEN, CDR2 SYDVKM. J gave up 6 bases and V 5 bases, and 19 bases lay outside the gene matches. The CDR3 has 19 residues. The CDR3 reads CASSPTRGTGSSADEKLFF. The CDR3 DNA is TGTGCCAGCAGTCCAACACGAGGGACAGGGAGTTCCGCGGATGAAAAACTGTTTTTT.

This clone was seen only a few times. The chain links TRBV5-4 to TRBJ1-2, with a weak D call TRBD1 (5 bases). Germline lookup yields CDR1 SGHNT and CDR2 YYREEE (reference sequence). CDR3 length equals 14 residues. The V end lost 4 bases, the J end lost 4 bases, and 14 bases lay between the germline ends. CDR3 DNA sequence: TGTGCCAGCAGCGCTCCGGGGCCCAGCTATGGCTACACCTTC. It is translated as CASSAPGPSYGYTF.

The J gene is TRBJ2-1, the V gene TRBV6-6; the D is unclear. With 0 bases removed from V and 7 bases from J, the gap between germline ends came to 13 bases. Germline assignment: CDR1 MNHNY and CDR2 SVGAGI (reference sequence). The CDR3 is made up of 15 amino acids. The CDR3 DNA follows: TGTGCCAGCAGTTACTCCGGGTCCAGAAAAAATGAGCAGTTCTTC. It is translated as CASSYSGSRKNEQFF.

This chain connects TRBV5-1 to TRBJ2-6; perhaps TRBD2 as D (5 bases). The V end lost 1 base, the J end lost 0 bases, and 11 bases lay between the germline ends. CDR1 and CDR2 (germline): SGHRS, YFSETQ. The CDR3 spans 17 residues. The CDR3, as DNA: TGCGCCAGCAGCTTGAGCGGTAGTAGCTCTGGGGCCAACGTCCTGACTTTC. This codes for CASSLSGSSSGANVLTF. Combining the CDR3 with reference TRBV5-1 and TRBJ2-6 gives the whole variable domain KAGVTQTPRYLIKTRGQQVTLSCSPISGHRSVSWYQQTPGQGLQFLFEYFSETQRNKGNFPGRFSGRQFSNSRSEMNVSTLELGDSALYLCASSLSGSSSGANVLTFGAGSRLTVL.

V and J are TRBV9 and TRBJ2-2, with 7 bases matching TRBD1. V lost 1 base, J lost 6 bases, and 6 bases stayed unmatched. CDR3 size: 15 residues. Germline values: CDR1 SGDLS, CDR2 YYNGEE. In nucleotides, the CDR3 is TGTGCCAGCAGCGTAAGACAGGGTTCGGCCGGGGAGCTGTTTTTT. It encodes CASSVRQGSAGELFF.

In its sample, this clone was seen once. The CDR3: CATKPGGNTIYF. The CDR3 region has the DNA TGTGCCACCAAGCCCGGGGGGAACACCATATATTTT. The chain is built from TRBV19 and TRBJ1-3; TRBD1 might be the D (5 bases). Germline values: CDR1 LNHDA, CDR2 SQIVND (reference sequence). V shed 10 bases and J shed 7 bases, with 14 bases lying between them. This CDR3 has 12 amino acids. The full variable domain, completed using reference TRBV19 and TRBJ1-3, is DGGITQSPKYLFRKEGQNVTLSCEQNLNHDAMYWYRQDPGQGLRLIYYSQIVNDFQKGDIAEGYSVSREKKESFPLTVTSAQKNPTAFYLCATKPGGNTIYFGEGSWLTVV.

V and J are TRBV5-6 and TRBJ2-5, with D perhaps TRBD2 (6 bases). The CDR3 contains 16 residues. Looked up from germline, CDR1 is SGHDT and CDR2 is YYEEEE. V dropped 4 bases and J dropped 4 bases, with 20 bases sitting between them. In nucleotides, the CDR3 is TGTGCCAGCAGCCGTACGCCGGGGGTCTCTGTAGAGACCCAGTACTTC. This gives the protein CASSRTPGVSVETQYF.